The 16 T cell receptor beta chains reported below all come from one sample, sequenced in a study of OX40 agonist ivuxolimab in advanced cancers. Libraries were prepared by immunoSEQ multiplex PCR; TCRdb keeps only in-frame clonotypes and omits some of them. The sample records 72,000 or so clones, 87% being singletons. Sequencing was performed on CD4+ or CD8+ T cells sorted from blood, taken in a trial of the OX40 agonist ivuxolimab. The receptors originated from an adult with an advanced solid tumor such as melanoma, head and neck, liver or kidney cancer.

The chain recombines TRBV30 with TRBJ1-6, with TRBD1 matching over 7 bases. Trimming cost V 2 bases and J 4 bases; bases outside gene matches: 8. The CDR3 runs 16 residues. CDR1 is GTSNPN and CDR2 is SVGIG in the germline V gene (reference sequence). CDR3 loop: CAWSLPGTAYNSPLHF. The CDR3 nucleotides read TGTGCCTGGAGTCTCCCGGGGACAGCGTATAATTCACCCCTCCACTTT.

The chain employs TRBV15 and TRBJ2-6; D gene unclear. Germline values: CDR1 LNHNV, CDR2 YYDKDF (reference sequence). This CDR3 has 17 residues. V gave up 0 bases and J gave up 0 bases, with 9 bases separating them. The CDR3 loop reads CATSRDQTVSGANVLTF. Written as DNA, the CDR3 is TGTGCCACCAGCAGAGACCAAACAGTCTCTGGGGCCAACGTCCTGACTTTC.

Written as DNA, the CDR3 is TGTGCTAGTGGTTTGCTCTCTGGAAACACCATATATTTT. This encodes CASGLLSGNTIYF. The chain has TRBV12-5 and TRBJ1-3; D is unresolved. Trimming cost V 2 bases and J 0 bases, with 2 bases left between them. The CDR3 covers 13 residues. Looked up from germline, CDR1 is LGHNT and CDR2 is FRNRAP.

The chain is built from TRBV7-3 and TRBJ2-7; the match to TRBD2 covers 11 bases. The V segment lost 5 bases and the J segment 3 bases; nucleotides outside the gene matches: 3. The CDR3 totals 14 residues. Germline assignment: CDR1 SGHTA and CDR2 FQGTGA. The CDR3 spells CASSPGTSGYEQYF. Written as DNA, the CDR3 is TGTGCCAGCAGCCCCGGGACTAGCGGCTACGAGCAGTACTTC.

V and J are TRBV6-5 and TRBJ2-7, with a possible D match to TRBD1 (6 bases). The CDR3 runs 11 residues. Trimming took 6 bases from V and 4 from J, leaving 7 bases between them. Germline CDR1 MNHEY, CDR2 SVGAGI. In DNA, the CDR3 is TGTGCCAGCAGAAGGGGGTACGAGCAGTACTTC. Translation: CASRRGYEQYF.

In nucleotides, the CDR3 is TGTGCCAGCAGCTTGAACAGAAATTCCTATAATTCACCCCTCCACTTT. This gives the protein CASSLNRNSYNSPLHF. This chain connects TRBV5-4 to TRBJ1-6; D not certain. Germline loops: CDR1 SGHNT, CDR2 YYREEE (reference sequence). The CDR3 consists of 16 residues. V was cut by 1 base and J by 1 base, with 9 bases left in between.

This clone has a handful of counts. The chain recombines TRBV18 with TRBJ2-7; D perhaps matches TRBD1 (5 bases). CDR3 length equals 12 residues. Trimming removed 4 bases from V and 5 bases from J, with 9 bases in between. Germline loops: CDR1 KGHSH, CDR2 LQKENI. CDR3 sequence: CASSLSRDEQYF. In nucleotides, the CDR3 is TGTGCCAGCTCACTCTCCAGGGACGAGCAGTACTTC. Together with reference TRBV18 and TRBJ2-7, the CDR3 gives the full variable domain: NAGVMQNPRHLVRRRGQEARLRCSPMKGHSHVYWYRQLPEEGLKFMVYLQKENIIDESGMPKERFSAEFPKEGPSILRIQQVVRGDSAAYFCASSLSRDEQYFGPGTRLTVT.

The CDR3, as DNA: TGTGCCAGCAGCCACGCAACGGGACAGGGGGATGAAAAACTGTTTTTT. It is translated as CASSHATGQGDEKLFF. The J gene is TRBJ1-4, the V gene TRBV5-5; 11 nucleotides agree with TRBD1. CDR1 is SGHKS and CDR2 is YYEKEE in the germline V gene (reference sequence). The CDR3 totals 16 residues. After removal of 4 bases from V and 6 bases from J, the junction contained 8 bases not matched to a gene.

The chain carries TRBV18 and TRBJ1-2; D may be TRBD1 (6 bases). The germline V and J ends were trimmed by 1 base and 3 bases, with 9 bases remaining between them. From germline, CDR1 is KGHSH and CDR2 LQKENI. This CDR3 has 14 amino acids. CDR3 loop: CASSPRRTDYGYTF. The CDR3, as DNA: TGTGCCAGCTCACCACGACGGACAGACTATGGCTACACCTTC.

The chain recombines TRBV27 with TRBJ1-1; D perhaps matches TRBD1 (6 bases). V was clipped by 5 bases and J by 4 bases, with 14 bases between them. The CDR3 length is 14 residues. Germline values: CDR1 MNHEY, CDR2 SMNVEV (reference sequence). The CDR3 coding sequence is TGTGCCAGCAGTACCGACAGGAGGGGCACTGAAGCTTTCTTT. Its protein is CASSTDRRGTEAFF.

This chain connects TRBV11-2 to TRBJ2-1; D is ambiguous. CDR3 size: 15 residues. The V and J ends lost 0 bases and 8 bases respectively, with 14 bases between them. Per the germline V gene, CDR1 is SGHAT and CDR2 is FQNNGV. The CDR3 here is CASSLERREFDEQFF. The CDR3 nucleotides are TGTGCCAGCAGCTTAGAAAGGCGAGAGTTCGATGAGCAGTTCTTC. Complete variable domain (other parts from reference TRBV11-2 and TRBJ2-1): EAGVAQSPRYKIIEKRQSVAFWCNPISGHATLYWYQQILGQGPKLLIQFQNNGVVDDSQLPKDRFSAERLKGVDSTLKIQPAKLEDSAVYLCASSLERREFDEQFFGPGTRLTVL.

The chain couples TRBV28 to TRBJ1-2, with TRBD1 as a possible D gene (5 bases). This CDR3 is 12 amino acids long. In germline, CDR1 is MDHEN, CDR2 SYDVKM. Trimming removed 7 bases from V and 5 bases from J, with 11 bases in between. The CDR3 reads CASIEEGYGYTF. In DNA, the CDR3 is TGTGCCAGCATCGAGGAGGGGTATGGCTACACCTTC.

This chain joins TRBV9 and TRBJ1-6, with D hard to call. With 0 bases removed from V and 7 bases from J, the gap between germline ends came to 5 bases. This CDR3 is built from 13 residues. Germline values: CDR1 SGDLS, CDR2 YYNGEE. The CDR3, as DNA: TGTGCCAGCAGCGTAGACGCCAATTCACCCCTCCACTTT. Translation gives CASSVDANSPLHF.

This rearrangement joins TRBV4-3 to TRBJ1-3, with a tentative D call TRBD1 (5 bases). Germline V CDR1 and CDR2: LGHNA, YSLEER. This CDR3 is built from 14 residues. V lost 0 bases, J lost 2 bases, and 5 bases lay in between. The CDR3 DNA reads TGCGCCAGCAGCCAAGACAGGGCTGGAAACACCATATATTTT. This codes for CASSQDRAGNTIYF.

This rearrangement joins TRBV18 to TRBJ1-3, with a weak D call TRBD1 (5 bases). This CDR3 is built from 15 residues. Germline-derived CDR1 and CDR2 are KGHSH and LQKENI. Trimming removed 6 bases from V and 0 bases from J, with 12 bases in between. The CDR3 nucleotides read TGTGCCAGCTCTCCCTCAGGGAACTCTGGAAACACCATATATTTT. Residues: CASSPSGNSGNTIYF.

The table lists this clone with a count of one. The rearrangement uses TRBV19 and TRBJ2-2; 8 bases fit TRBD1. The junction had 5 bases not matched to a gene; V was cut back by 7 bases and J by 4 bases. The CDR3 totals 14 residues. Germline V gene sequence: CDR1 LNHDA, CDR2 SQIVND (reference sequence). For the CDR3, the DNA is TGTGCCAGTACACGGACAGGGACCACCGGGGAGCTGTTTTTT. This gives the protein CASTRTGTTGELFF.